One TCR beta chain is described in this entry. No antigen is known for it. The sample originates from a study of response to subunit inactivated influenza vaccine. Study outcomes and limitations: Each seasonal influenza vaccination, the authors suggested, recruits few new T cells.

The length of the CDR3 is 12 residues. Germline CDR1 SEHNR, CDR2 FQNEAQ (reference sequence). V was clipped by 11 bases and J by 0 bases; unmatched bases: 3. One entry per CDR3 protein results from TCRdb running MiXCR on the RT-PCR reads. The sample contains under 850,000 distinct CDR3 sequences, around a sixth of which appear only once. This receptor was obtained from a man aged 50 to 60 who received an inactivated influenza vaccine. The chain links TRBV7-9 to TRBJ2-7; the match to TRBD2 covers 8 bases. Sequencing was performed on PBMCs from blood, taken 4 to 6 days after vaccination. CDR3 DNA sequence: TGTGCCGCGGGGGGTAGCTCCTACGAGCAGTACTTC. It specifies CAAGGSSYEQYF.